The sequence of this T cell receptor (beta chain) was determined in a study of blood T cell repertoires in COVID-19 (TCRdb year 2020). In the study overall: Samples from collaborators originated in the United States, Italy and Spain and spanned both the acute and convalescent phases of COVID-19. The sample metadata nearly always contained a de-identified subject ID, COVID-19 status, age in years and sex. Deeply sampled blood TCRbeta repertoires from subjects exposed to, actively infected with, or recovered from COVID-19 were included in the dataset. Samples were obtained from the ongoing ImmuneRACE study (first 160 participants) and from some 1,300 subjects provided by 6 global collaborators. The material from the prospective study consisted of cDNA or gDNA derived from T cells, B-cell-depleted T cells, or PBMCs. Where HLA class I and class II types were available, the types were taken from metadata supplied by the sample provider, not from assay-based typing. A freely available public database, intended as a resource for researchers studying the immune response to SARS-CoV-2, is where the repertoires were released.

To note about this clone: Its antigen specificity is not known. One base away there is no much larger clone; base qualities are not given.

TCRbeta CDR3 regions were amplified from genomic DNA using the immunoSEQ Assay, a bias-controlled multiplex PCR. Per the original workflow: Within the assay, amplification of reference gene primers was used to estimate how many nucleated cells each sample contained. To quantify the absolute abundance of each unique TCRbeta CDR3 rearrangement, sequence reads were collapsed and filtered. For each sample, productive Simpson clonality was calculated as the square root of Simpson's diversity index over productive rearrangements. Imported from immuneACCESS, the table was reduced by TCRdb to in-frame sequences with V and J called. These copies leave out some clones; in studies compared against another copy, an unresolved V gene accounts for under half, and the cause of the remainder is not known. The V and J calls and clone size come from that table; D and trimming were worked out from the DNA. Counted in this sample were roughly 43,000 clones; about 91% of them appeared once. The leading ten clones occupy 15% to 19% of the sample.

The collaborating institutions used their own protocols to collect whole blood in K2EDTA tubes. For TCRbeta analysis, collaborator samples were shipped as frozen whole blood, as isolated PBMCs, or as DNA extracted from either sample type. The CDR3 runs 15 residues from the cysteine to the phenylalanine. The sequence is cut down to CDR3 DNA, 45 bases in frame from base 1. Looking up the germline V gene yields CDR1 MGHRA and CDR2 YSYEKL. Cut back by 0 bases and 7 bases, the V and J ends lie 13 bases apart. Here is what the overall study found, with its caveats: Clinical and demographic metadata were provided uncurated, with the amount varying by source and participant.

The clonotype was recovered from a man in his 60s with active COVID-19. The chain is encoded by TRBV4-1 joined to TRBJ1-5; TRBD1 is a possible D gene, resting on 5 matching bases. Input material: peripheral blood. The bases are TGCGCCAGCAGCCAAGACCCCGGGGGTGTCCAGCCCCAGCATTTT. Protein translation: CASSQDPGGVQPQHF.